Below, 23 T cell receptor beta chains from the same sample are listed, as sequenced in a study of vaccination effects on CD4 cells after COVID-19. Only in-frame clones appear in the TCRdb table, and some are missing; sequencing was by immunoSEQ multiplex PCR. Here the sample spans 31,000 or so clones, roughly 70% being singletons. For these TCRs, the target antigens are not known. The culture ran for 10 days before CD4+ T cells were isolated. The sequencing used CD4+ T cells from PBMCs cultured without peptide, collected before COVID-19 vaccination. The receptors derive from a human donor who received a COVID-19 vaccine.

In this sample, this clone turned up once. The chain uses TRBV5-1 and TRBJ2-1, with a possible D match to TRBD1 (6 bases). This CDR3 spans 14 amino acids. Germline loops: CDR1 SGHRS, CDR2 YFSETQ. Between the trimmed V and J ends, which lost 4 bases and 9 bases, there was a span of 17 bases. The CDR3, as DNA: TGCGCCAGCAGCGTACAACAGGGATCGGGTGAGCAGTTCTTC. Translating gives CASSVQQGSGEQFF.

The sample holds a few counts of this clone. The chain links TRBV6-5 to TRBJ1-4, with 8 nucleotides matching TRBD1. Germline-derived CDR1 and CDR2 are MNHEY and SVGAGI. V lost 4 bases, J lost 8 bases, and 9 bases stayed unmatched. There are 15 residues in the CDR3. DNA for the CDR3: TGTGCCAGCAGTTCCCACGGGACAGGTGACGAAAAACTGTTTTTT. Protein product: CASSSHGTGDEKLFF.

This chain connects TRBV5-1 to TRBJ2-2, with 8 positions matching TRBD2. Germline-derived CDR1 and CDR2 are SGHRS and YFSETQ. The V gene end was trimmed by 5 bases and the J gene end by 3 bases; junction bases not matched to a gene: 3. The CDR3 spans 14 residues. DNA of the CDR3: TGCGCCAGCAGTGGACTAGCAGACACCGGGGAGCTGTTTTTT. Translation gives CASSGLADTGELFF.

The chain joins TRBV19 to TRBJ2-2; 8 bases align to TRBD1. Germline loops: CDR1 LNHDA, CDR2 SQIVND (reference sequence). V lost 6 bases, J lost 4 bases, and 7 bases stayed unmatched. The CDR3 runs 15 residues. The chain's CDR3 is CASRLGQGITGELFF. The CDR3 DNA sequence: TGTGCCAGTAGACTAGGACAGGGTATCACCGGGGAGCTGTTTTTT.

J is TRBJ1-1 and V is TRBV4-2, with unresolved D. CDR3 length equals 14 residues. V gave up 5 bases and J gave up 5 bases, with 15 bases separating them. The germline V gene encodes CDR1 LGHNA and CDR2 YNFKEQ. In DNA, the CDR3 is TGTGCCAGCAGCTCTGGGCCCATTGGGACTGAAGCTTTCTTT. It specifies CASSSGPIGTEAFF.

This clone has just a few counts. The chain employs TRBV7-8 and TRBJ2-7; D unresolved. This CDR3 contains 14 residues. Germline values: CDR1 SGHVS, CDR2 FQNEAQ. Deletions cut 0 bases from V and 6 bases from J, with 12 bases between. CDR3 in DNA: TGTGCCAGCAGCTTAGCGCTGGGCAAATCCGAGCAGTACTTC. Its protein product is CASSLALGKSEQYF.

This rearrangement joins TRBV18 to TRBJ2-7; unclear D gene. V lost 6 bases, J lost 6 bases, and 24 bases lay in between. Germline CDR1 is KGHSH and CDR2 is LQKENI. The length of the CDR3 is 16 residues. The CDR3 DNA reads TGTGCCAGCTCCCACACCCATTCCAACCCGGCCTCCGAGCAGTACTTC. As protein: CASSHTHSNPASEQYF.

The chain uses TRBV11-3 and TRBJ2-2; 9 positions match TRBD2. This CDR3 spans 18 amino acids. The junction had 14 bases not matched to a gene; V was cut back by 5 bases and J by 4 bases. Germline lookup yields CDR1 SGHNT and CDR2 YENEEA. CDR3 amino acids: CASSRGRLAGGPTGELFF. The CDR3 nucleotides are TGTGCCAGCAGCAGAGGCCGGCTGGCGGGAGGGCCCACCGGGGAGCTGTTTTTT.

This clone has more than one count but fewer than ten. This CDR3 reads CSASLTSENGAFF. CDR3 bases: TGCAGTGCTAGTTTGACTTCCGAGAACGGAGCTTTCTTT. This chain connects TRBV20-1 to TRBJ1-1; D unclear. Looked up from germline, CDR1 is DFQATT and CDR2 is SNEGSKA (reference sequence). The CDR3 has 13 residues. V was cut by 3 bases and J by 10 bases, with 18 bases left in between.

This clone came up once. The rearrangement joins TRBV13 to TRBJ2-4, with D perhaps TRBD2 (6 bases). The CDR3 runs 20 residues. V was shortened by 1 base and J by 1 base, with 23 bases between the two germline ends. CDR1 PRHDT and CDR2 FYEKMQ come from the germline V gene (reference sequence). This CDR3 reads CASSLEAGPRAARAKNIQYF. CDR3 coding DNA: TGTGCCAGCAGCTTAGAAGCGGGTCCTCGGGCAGCCCGGGCCAAAAACATTCAGTACTTC.

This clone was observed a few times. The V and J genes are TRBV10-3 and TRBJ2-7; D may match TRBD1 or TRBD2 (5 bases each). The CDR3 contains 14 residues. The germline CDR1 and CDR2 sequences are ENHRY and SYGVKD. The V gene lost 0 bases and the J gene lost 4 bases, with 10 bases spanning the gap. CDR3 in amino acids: CAISESPEGYEQYF. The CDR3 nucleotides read TGTGCCATCAGTGAGTCCCCAGAGGGGTACGAGCAGTACTTC.

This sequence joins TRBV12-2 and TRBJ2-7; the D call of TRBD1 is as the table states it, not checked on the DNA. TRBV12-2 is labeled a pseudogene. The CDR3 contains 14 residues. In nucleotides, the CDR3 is TGTGCAAGTCGCTTAGTTGGCAGCTCCTACGAGCAGTACTTC. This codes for CASRLVGSSYEQYF.

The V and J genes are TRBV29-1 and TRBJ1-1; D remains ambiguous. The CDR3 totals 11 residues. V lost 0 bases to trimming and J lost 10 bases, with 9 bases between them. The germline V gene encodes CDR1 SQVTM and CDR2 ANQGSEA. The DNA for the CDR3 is TGCAGCGTTGAAGAGGGGAATGGAGCTTTCTTT. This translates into CSVEEGNGAFF.

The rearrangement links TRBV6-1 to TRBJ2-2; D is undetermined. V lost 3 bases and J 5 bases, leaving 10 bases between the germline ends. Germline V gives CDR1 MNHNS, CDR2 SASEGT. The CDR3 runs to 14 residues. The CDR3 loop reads CASSETFSTGELFF. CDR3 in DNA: TGTGCCAGCAGTGAGACTTTCTCTACCGGGGAGCTGTTTTTT.

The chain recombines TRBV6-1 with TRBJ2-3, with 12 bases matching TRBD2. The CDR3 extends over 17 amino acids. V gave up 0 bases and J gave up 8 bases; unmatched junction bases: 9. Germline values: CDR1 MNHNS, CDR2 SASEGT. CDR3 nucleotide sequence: TGTGCCAGCAGTGAAGCAAGCCTAGCGGGGGGGCCGCGTACGCAGTATTTT. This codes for CASSEASLAGGPRTQYF.

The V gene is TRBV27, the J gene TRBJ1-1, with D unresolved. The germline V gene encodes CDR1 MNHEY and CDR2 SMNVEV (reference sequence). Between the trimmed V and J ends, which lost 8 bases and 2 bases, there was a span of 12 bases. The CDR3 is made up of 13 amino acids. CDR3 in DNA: TGTGCCAGCCGACTTCGGCTCAACACTGAAGCTTTCTTT. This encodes CASRLRLNTEAFF.

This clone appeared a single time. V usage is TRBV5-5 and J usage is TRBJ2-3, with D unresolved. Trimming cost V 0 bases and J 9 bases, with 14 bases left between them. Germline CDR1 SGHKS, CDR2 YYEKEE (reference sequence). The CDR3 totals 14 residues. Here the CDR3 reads CASSLDRSPPTQYF. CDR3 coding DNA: TGTGCCAGCAGCTTGGATCGCAGCCCCCCAACGCAGTATTTT.

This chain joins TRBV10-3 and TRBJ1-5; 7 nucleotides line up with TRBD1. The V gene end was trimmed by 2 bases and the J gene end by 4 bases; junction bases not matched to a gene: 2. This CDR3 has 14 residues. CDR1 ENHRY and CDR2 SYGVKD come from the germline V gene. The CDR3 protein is CAISEPGQNQPQHF. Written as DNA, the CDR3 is TGTGCCATCAGTGAGCCGGGACAGAATCAGCCCCAGCATTTT.

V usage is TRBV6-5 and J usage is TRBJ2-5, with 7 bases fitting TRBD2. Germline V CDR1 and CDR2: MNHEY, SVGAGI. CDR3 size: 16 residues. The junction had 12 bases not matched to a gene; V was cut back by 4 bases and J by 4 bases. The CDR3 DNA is TGTGCCAGCAGTTCCCCTTTACTCAGCGGGGCAGAGACCCAGTACTTC. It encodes CASSSPLLSGAETQYF.

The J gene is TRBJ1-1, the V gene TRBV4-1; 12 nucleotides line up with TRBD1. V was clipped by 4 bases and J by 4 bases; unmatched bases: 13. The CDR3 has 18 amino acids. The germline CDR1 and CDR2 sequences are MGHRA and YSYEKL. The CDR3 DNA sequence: TGCGCCAGCAGCCTTCCCCCCGGGACAGGGGGCGTAGGCACTGAAGCTTTCTTT. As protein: CASSLPPGTGGVGTEAFF.

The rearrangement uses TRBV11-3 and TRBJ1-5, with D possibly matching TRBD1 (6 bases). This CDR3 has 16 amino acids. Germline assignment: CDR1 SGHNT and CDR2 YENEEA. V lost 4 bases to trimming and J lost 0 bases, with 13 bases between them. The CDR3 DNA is TGTGCCAGCAGCTCTCCGACAGGTTATAGCAATCAGCCCCAGCATTTT. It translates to CASSSPTGYSNQPQHF.

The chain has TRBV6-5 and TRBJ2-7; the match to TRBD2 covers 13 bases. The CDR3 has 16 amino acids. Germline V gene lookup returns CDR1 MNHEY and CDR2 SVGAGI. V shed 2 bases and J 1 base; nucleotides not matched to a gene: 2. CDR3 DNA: TGTGCCAGCAGTTACACTAGCGGGAGGGGGTCCTACGAGCAGTACTTC. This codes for CASSYTSGRGSYEQYF.

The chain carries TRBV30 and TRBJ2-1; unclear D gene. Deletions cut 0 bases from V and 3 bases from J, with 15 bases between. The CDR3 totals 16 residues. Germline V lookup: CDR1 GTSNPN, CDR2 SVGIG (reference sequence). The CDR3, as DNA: TGTGCCTGGAGTGTAGAGGCTGGACCGAGCTACAATGAGCAGTTCTTC. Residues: CAWSVEAGPSYNEQFF.